This T cell receptor beta chain was identified in a study of shared clonotypes between healthy human individuals. Free of recent acute infections or vaccinations, the donors were healthy HIV-negative adults. Genomic DNA came from roughly 84 million PBMCs in unsorted samples. This CDR3 has 15 amino acids. CDR1 is KGHSY, CDR2 FQNENV, per germline. V lost 4 bases, J lost 4 bases, and 13 bases lay in between. Using immunoSEQ multiplex PCR, the repertoire was profiled, and TCRdb retains in-frame clones only, with some absent. The sample yields hundreds of thousands of clones, around three quarters seen once.

What was sequenced was PBMCs. The V call is TRBV16, the J call TRBJ1-4; tentatively, D is TRBD1 (5 bases). The sequence derives from a middle-aged woman in good health. Some clones in this sample may be carry-over from other donors' samples. The CDR3 region is CASSPRGGGNEKLFF. Written as DNA, the CDR3 is TGTGCCAGCAGCCCGCGGGGCGGTGGTAATGAAAAACTGTTTTTT.